This is a list of T cell receptor beta chains from one sample in a study of T-cell memory formation after mild COVID-19. Using its own MiXCR run on the 5' RACE reads, TCRdb lists one record per CDR3 protein. The sample consists of about half a million distinct CDR3 sequences, 18% of them appearing once. The sequenced sample consisted of PBMCs or a T cell subset sorted from them (not recorded which). The receptors derive from an adult woman who had mild COVID-19 (a few samples of this study predate the infection). Cell type and time point are not known. Each CDR3 is given with its conserved first and last residue. Each record gives: clone size, V gene, D gene, J gene, CDR3 DNA, CDR3 protein. A D gene is named only where the DNA matches it firmly. Size tells how often a clone was seen (once, few, many) or the class of an expanded clone, and some rows leave it out.

clone size: -
V gene: TRBV12-3/TRBV12-4
D gene: -
J gene: TRBJ2-2
CDR3 DNA: TGTGCCAGCAGCACCGCCAGCCGACTTAACACCGGGGAGCTGTTTTTT
CDR3 protein: CASSTASRLNTGELFF

clone size: -
V gene: TRBV12-3/TRBV12-4
D gene: -
J gene: TRBJ1-1
CDR3 DNA: TGTGCCAGCAGTTTTGGGTACACTGAAGCTTTCTTT
CDR3 protein: CASSFGYTEAFF

clone size: -
V gene: TRBV6-6
D gene: -
J gene: TRBJ2-3
CDR3 DNA: TGTGCCAGCAGTTACGATCCGGGCTACAAGGATACGCAGTATTTT
CDR3 protein: CASSYDPGYKDTQYF

clone size: -
V gene: TRBV6-7
D gene: -
J gene: TRBJ1-1
CDR3 DNA: TGTGTCAGCAGTGCGGAGGAGAGAACCTGCAAGGGCACTGAAGCTTTCTTT
CDR3 protein: CVSSAEERTCKGTEAFF

clone size: few
V gene: TRBV6-1
D gene: TRBD1
J gene: TRBJ1-2
CDR3 DNA: TGTGCCAGCAGTGAAACAGGGGACTATGGCTACACCTTC
CDR3 protein: CASSETGDYGYTF

clone size: few
V gene: TRBV29-1
D gene: TRBD1
J gene: TRBJ2-5
CDR3 DNA: TGCAGCGTTGTCCGGACAGGGGGAGAGACCCAGTACTTC
CDR3 protein: CSVVRTGGETQYF

clone size: -
V gene: TRBV5-1
D gene: TRBD1
J gene: TRBJ2-1
CDR3 DNA: TGCGCCAGCAGCCAGCCTCCGACAGGGGCAATGAACAATGAGCAGTTCTTC
CDR3 protein: CASSQPPTGAMNNEQFF

clone size: -
V gene: TRBV18
D gene: TRBD1
J gene: TRBJ1-5
CDR3 DNA: TGTGCCAGCTCACCAAAGGGGGCCTACGGTCAGCCCCAGCATTTT
CDR3 protein: CASSPKGAYGQPQHF

clone size: -
V gene: TRBV5-6
D gene: -
J gene: TRBJ1-1
CDR3 DNA: TGTGCCAGCAGCTTGGTATCCACTCCGGCAGGAGCTTTCTTT
CDR3 protein: CASSLVSTPAGAFF

clone size: many
V gene: TRBV7-6
D gene: -
J gene: TRBJ2-5
CDR3 DNA: TGTGCCAGCAGCAAAATCCTCGGGGAGACCCAGTACTTC
CDR3 protein: CASSKILGETQYF

clone size: few
V gene: TRBV9
D gene: -
J gene: TRBJ2-7
CDR3 DNA: TGTGCCAGCAGCGTAGAAGACGGGGCCACCTACGAGCAGTACTTC
CDR3 protein: CASSVEDGATYEQYF

clone size: -
V gene: TRBV10-3
D gene: -
J gene: TRBJ2-6
CDR3 DNA: TGTGCCATCAGTGAGTCGATAGGTACATCTGGGGCCAACGTCCTGACTTTC
CDR3 protein: CAISESIGTSGANVLTF

clone size: -
V gene: TRBV7-3
D gene: TRBD1
J gene: TRBJ1-2
CDR3 DNA: TGTGCCAGCAGCCCCGGGGGTGGACAGGGGGCTTCCTATGGCTACACCTTC
CDR3 protein: CASSPGGGQGASYGYTF

clone size: many
V gene: TRBV9
D gene: -
J gene: TRBJ2-1
CDR3 DNA: TGTGCCAGCAGCGTAGTATCGTCCCCCACGGTAGTGGGCAATGAGCAGTTCTTC
CDR3 protein: CASSVVSSPTVVGNEQFF

clone size: few
V gene: TRBV5-1
D gene: -
J gene: TRBJ1-1
CDR3 DNA: TGCGCCAGCAGCCCGTGGACAGTTTCGAACACTGAAGCTTTCTTT
CDR3 protein: CASSPWTVSNTEAFF

clone size: many
V gene: TRBV5-1
D gene: -
J gene: TRBJ2-2
CDR3 DNA: TGCGCCAGCAGCCTACCGGGCGCAGGGACCGGGGAGCTGTTTTTT
CDR3 protein: CASSLPGAGTGELFF

clone size: -
V gene: TRBV20-1
D gene: TRBD1
J gene: TRBJ1-2
CDR3 DNA: TGCAGTGCTGAACGGGTTGGACAGGGGGCAAGAAGCTACACCTTC
CDR3 protein: CSAERVGQGARSYTF

clone size: -
V gene: TRBV7-6
D gene: -
J gene: TRBJ1-1
CDR3 DNA: TGTGCCAGCAGCCAGTGGACAGAGACTATGAACACTGAAGCTTTCTTT
CDR3 protein: CASSQWTETMNTEAFF

clone size: -
V gene: TRBV12-3/TRBV12-4
D gene: TRBD2
J gene: TRBJ2-4
CDR3 DNA: TGTGCCAGCGAGGGGACTAGCGGCATTCAGTACTTC
CDR3 protein: CASEGTSGIQYF

clone size: few
V gene: TRBV4-3
D gene: -
J gene: TRBJ2-5
CDR3 DNA: TGCGCCAGCAGCCAAGATGCCGCAGGGGCGGGTTGGGAGACCCAGTACTTC
CDR3 protein: CASSQDAAGAGWETQYF

clone size: few
V gene: TRBV20-1
D gene: TRBD2
J gene: TRBJ2-3
CDR3 DNA: TGCAGTGCACAGCGGGACACAGATACGCAGTATTTT
CDR3 protein: CSAQRDTDTQYF

clone size: -
V gene: TRBV6-9
D gene: TRBD2
J gene: TRBJ2-5
CDR3 DNA: TGTGCCCCCGTAGCGGGAGGAAAAGAGACCCAGTACTTC
CDR3 protein: CAPVAGGKETQYF

clone size: many
V gene: TRBV24-1
D gene: -
J gene: TRBJ1-1
CDR3 DNA: TGTGCCACCAGTGATGTAGGCCATGAAGCTTTCTTT
CDR3 protein: CATSDVGHEAFF

clone size: -
V gene: TRBV7-3
D gene: TRBD2
J gene: TRBJ2-3
CDR3 DNA: TGTGCCAGCAGCTCAACCGGGACTAGCGGGAGGACAGATACGCAGTATTTT
CDR3 protein: CASSSTGTSGRTDTQYF

clone size: -
V gene: TRBV3-1
D gene: TRBD2
J gene: TRBJ2-3
CDR3 DNA: TGTGCCAGCAGCCAAGGTTTCGGGGGGGGCCTCACAGATACGCAGTATTTT
CDR3 protein: CASSQGFGGGLTDTQYF

clone size: few
V gene: TRBV20-1
D gene: -
J gene: TRBJ1-1
CDR3 DNA: TGCAGTGCTAGGTCTTACGGGGGGGGTGATTTGAACACTGAAGCTTTCTTT
CDR3 protein: CSARSYGGGDLNTEAFF

clone size: -
V gene: TRBV18
D gene: -
J gene: TRBJ2-7
CDR3 DNA: TGTGCCAGCTCACGGTTACAGGGAAAGAGGGCCTACGAGCAGTACTTC
CDR3 protein: CASSRLQGKRAYEQYF

clone size: -
V gene: TRBV5-1
D gene: -
J gene: TRBJ2-1
CDR3 DNA: TGCGCCAGCAGCCGGATGTTGGAAATTGAGCAGTTCTTC
CDR3 protein: CASSRMLEIEQFF

clone size: -
V gene: TRBV27
D gene: TRBD2
J gene: TRBJ2-1
CDR3 DNA: TGTGCCAGCAGTTTATCTATGGGACTAGTTGGTTATGAGCAGTTCTTC
CDR3 protein: CASSLSMGLVGYEQFF

clone size: few
V gene: TRBV5-1
D gene: TRBD2
J gene: TRBJ2-3
CDR3 DNA: TGCGCCAGCAGCCGGGGGGATCTCCCGGATACGCAGTATTTT
CDR3 protein: CASSRGDLPDTQYF

clone size: few
V gene: TRBV27
D gene: -
J gene: TRBJ1-1
CDR3 DNA: TGTGCCACACCACGGCGGACGTGTGAAGCTTTCTTT
CDR3 protein: CATPRRTCEAFF

clone size: few
V gene: TRBV21-1
D gene: -
J gene: TRBJ2-7
CDR3 DNA: TGTGCCACCTTCGTAAGTGATAGCGGGAGTAAGGTATTCGCTCCCTACGAGCAGTACTTC
CDR3 protein: CATFVSDSGSKVFAPYEQYF

clone size: many
V gene: TRBV18
D gene: TRBD2
J gene: TRBJ2-1
CDR3 DNA: TGTGCCAGCTCACTGGCCTTAGCGGGAGGGCCAGGTGAGCAGTTCTTC
CDR3 protein: CASSLALAGGPGEQFF

clone size: -
V gene: TRBV12-3/TRBV12-4
D gene: -
J gene: TRBJ2-7
CDR3 DNA: TGTGCCAGCAGTTTCGGATACGAGAAGTACTTC
CDR3 protein: CASSFGYEKYF

clone size: -
V gene: TRBV19
D gene: -
J gene: TRBJ1-2
CDR3 DNA: TGTGCCAGTAAAAGGGACAACCTAAACTATGGCTACACCTTC
CDR3 protein: CASKRDNLNYGYTF

clone size: -
V gene: TRBV12-3/TRBV12-4
D gene: -
J gene: TRBJ2-1
CDR3 DNA: TGTGCCAGCAGTTTTATTCCCCCGTATGAGCAGTTCTTC
CDR3 protein: CASSFIPPYEQFF

clone size: few
V gene: TRBV3-1
D gene: TRBD2
J gene: TRBJ2-1
CDR3 DNA: TGTGCCAGCAGCCAAGTACGTCTAGCGGGAGGCGGTGAGCAGTTCTTC
CDR3 protein: CASSQVRLAGGGEQFF

clone size: many
V gene: TRBV10-3
D gene: -
J gene: TRBJ2-3
CDR3 DNA: TGTGCCATCAGTCAAGCTGATACGCAGTATTTT
CDR3 protein: CAISQADTQYF

clone size: -
V gene: TRBV12-3/TRBV12-4
D gene: TRBD1
J gene: TRBJ1-2
CDR3 DNA: TGTGCCAGCAGTGCCGGGACAGCCCTCTATGGCTACACCTTC
CDR3 protein: CASSAGTALYGYTF

clone size: once
V gene: TRBV5-6
D gene: TRBD1
J gene: TRBJ2-3
CDR3 DNA: TGTGCCAGCAGCCTGGGACAGACCTCAGATACGCAGTATTTT
CDR3 protein: CASSLGQTSDTQYF

clone size: few
V gene: TRBV5-1
D gene: TRBD2
J gene: TRBJ2-1
CDR3 DNA: TGCGCCAGCAGCGTTCGGGAGGGCCTATCGAATGAGCAGTTCTTC
CDR3 protein: CASSVREGLSNEQFF

clone size: few
V gene: TRBV24-1
D gene: -
J gene: TRBJ2-5
CDR3 DNA: TGTGCCACCAGTGAAGGGGACTCACGAGTTATTTACTTC
CDR3 protein: CATSEGDSRVIYF

clone size: few
V gene: TRBV12-3/TRBV12-4
D gene: -
J gene: TRBJ2-3
CDR3 DNA: TGTGCCAGCATCCCAGGTTGGGGGCGGGACACAGATACGCAGTATTTT
CDR3 protein: CASIPGWGRDTDTQYF

clone size: -
V gene: TRBV30
D gene: -
J gene: TRBJ1-6
CDR3 DNA: TGTGCCTGGAGTGGAGCCAGCCCGACGTCCCCCCTCCACTTT
CDR3 protein: CAWSGASPTSPLHF

clone size: few
V gene: TRBV6-5
D gene: -
J gene: TRBJ2-2
CDR3 DNA: TGTGCCAGCAGTTACGGGGGGAATCTCGCCGGGGAGCTGTTTTTT
CDR3 protein: CASSYGGNLAGELFF

clone size: -
V gene: TRBV7-2
D gene: -
J gene: TRBJ2-1
CDR3 DNA: TGTGCCAGCAGTACGGCAGGGGTATACAATGAGCAGTTCTTC
CDR3 protein: CASSTAGVYNEQFF

clone size: -
V gene: TRBV12-3/TRBV12-4
D gene: TRBD2
J gene: TRBJ2-7
CDR3 DNA: TGTGCCAGCAGCCAAACTAGCGGGGCGCACTACGAGCAGTACTTC
CDR3 protein: CASSQTSGAHYEQYF

clone size: -
V gene: TRBV12-3/TRBV12-4
D gene: -
J gene: TRBJ2-2
CDR3 DNA: TGTGCCAGCAGTTTAGTGGGTGCAGTGAACACCGGGGAGCTGTTTTTT
CDR3 protein: CASSLVGAVNTGELFF

clone size: few
V gene: TRBV11-3
D gene: TRBD2
J gene: TRBJ2-3
CDR3 DNA: TGTGCCAGCAGCTTAGTGCGGGACTATAGCACAGATACGCAGTATTTT
CDR3 protein: CASSLVRDYSTDTQYF

clone size: -
V gene: TRBV9
D gene: TRBD2
J gene: TRBJ2-7
CDR3 DNA: TGTGCCAGCAGCGCAGGACTAGGCGGGCGATCCTACGAGCAGTACTTC
CDR3 protein: CASSAGLGGRSYEQYF

clone size: few
V gene: TRBV4-1
D gene: TRBD1
J gene: TRBJ2-7
CDR3 DNA: TGCGCCAGCAGCCGAAACGAGGGGGCTCTGGGCGAGCAGTACTTC
CDR3 protein: CASSRNEGALGEQYF

clone size: -
V gene: TRBV4-3
D gene: TRBD2
J gene: TRBJ2-1
CDR3 DNA: TGCGCCAGCAGCCGGATTAAGCGGGGCCTCAAGGTTGGAAATGAGCAGTTCTTC
CDR3 protein: CASSRIKRGLKVGNEQFF

clone size: -
V gene: TRBV3-1
D gene: TRBD2
J gene: TRBJ2-1
CDR3 DNA: TGTGCCAGCAGCCAAGAAGGCCGGGAGGATTTAAGGAATGAGCAGTTCTTC
CDR3 protein: CASSQEGREDLRNEQFF

clone size: few
V gene: TRBV19
D gene: -
J gene: TRBJ1-4
CDR3 DNA: TGTGCCAGTAGTACGTCGGTCTCTAATGAAAAACTGTTTTTT
CDR3 protein: CASSTSVSNEKLFF

clone size: -
V gene: TRBV19
D gene: -
J gene: TRBJ1-1
CDR3 DNA: TGTGCCAGTAGCCTAGTTGCCGGGACAGAAGCTTTCTTT
CDR3 protein: CASSLVAGTEAFF

clone size: -
V gene: TRBV12-3/TRBV12-4
D gene: -
J gene: TRBJ2-1
CDR3 DNA: TGTGCCAGCAGAGCAGGGACTGGCAATGAGCAGTTCTTC
CDR3 protein: CASRAGTGNEQFF

clone size: -
V gene: TRBV6-6
D gene: -
J gene: TRBJ2-3
CDR3 DNA: TGTGCCAGCAATCCGGGCACAGATACGCAGTATTTT
CDR3 protein: CASNPGTDTQYF

clone size: -
V gene: TRBV6-5
D gene: TRBD1
J gene: TRBJ2-2
CDR3 DNA: TGTGCCAGCAGTTACTCCTTGGGACAGGGACGCACCGGGGAGCTGTTTTTT
CDR3 protein: CASSYSLGQGRTGELFF

clone size: few
V gene: TRBV29-1
D gene: -
J gene: TRBJ1-1
CDR3 DNA: TGCAGCGTTGAAGATCGCCGACAGCCGAACACTGAAGCTTTCTTT
CDR3 protein: CSVEDRRQPNTEAFF

clone size: -
V gene: TRBV7-9
D gene: -
J gene: TRBJ1-1
CDR3 DNA: TGTGCCAGCAGCCAACGGGACGGCGGAGGGAACACTGAAGCTTTCTTT
CDR3 protein: CASSQRDGGGNTEAFF